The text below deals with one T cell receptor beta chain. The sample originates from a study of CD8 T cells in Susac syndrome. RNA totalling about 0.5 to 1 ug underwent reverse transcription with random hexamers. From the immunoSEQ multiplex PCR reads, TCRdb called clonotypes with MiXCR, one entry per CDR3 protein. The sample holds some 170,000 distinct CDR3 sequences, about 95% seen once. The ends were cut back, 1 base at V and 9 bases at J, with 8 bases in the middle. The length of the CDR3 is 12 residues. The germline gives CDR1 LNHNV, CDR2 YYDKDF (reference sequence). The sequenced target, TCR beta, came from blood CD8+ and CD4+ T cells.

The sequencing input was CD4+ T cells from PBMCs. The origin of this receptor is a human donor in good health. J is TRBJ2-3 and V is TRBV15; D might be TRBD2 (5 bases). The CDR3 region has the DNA TGTGCCACCAGCAGAGCGGGATGGACGCAGTATTTT. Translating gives CATSRAGWTQYF.